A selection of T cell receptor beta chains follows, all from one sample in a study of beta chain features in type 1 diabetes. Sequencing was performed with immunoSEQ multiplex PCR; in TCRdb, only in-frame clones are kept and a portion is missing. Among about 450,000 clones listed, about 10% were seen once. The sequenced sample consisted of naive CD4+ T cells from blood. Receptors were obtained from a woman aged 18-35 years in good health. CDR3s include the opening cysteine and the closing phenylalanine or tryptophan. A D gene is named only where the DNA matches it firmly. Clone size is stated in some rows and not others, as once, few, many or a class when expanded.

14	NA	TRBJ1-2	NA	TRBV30	TGTGCCTGGAGCGAACTTTACAGGTTCTATGGCTACACCTTC	CAWSELYRFYGYTF
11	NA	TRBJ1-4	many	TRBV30	TGTGCCTGGACTAAGGGTGAAAAACTGTTTTTT	CAWTKGEKLFF
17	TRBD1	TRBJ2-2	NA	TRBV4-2	TGTGCCAGCAGCCAAGAGTTACAGGGGTCGAACACCGGGGAGCTGTTTTTT	CASSQELQGSNTGELFF
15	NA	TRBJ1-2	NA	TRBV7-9	TGTGCCAGCAGCTTAGCCCCGGGCAGGGGACATGGCTACACCTTC	CASSLAPGRGHGYTF
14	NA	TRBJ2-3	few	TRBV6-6	TGTGCCAGCAGTTATCAACTAACCCCAGATACGCAGTATTTT	CASSYQLTPDTQYF
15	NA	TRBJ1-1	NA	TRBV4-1	TGCGCCAGCAGCCAAGATTTCGGGAGGGAGGTTGGAGCTTTCTTT	CASSQDFGREVGAFF
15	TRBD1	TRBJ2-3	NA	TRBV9	TGTGCCAGCAGCGGCAGGGGGCACGACACAGATACGCAGTATTTT	CASSGRGHDTDTQYF
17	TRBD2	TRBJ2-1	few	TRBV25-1	TGTGCCAGCAGTGATTTGAACAGACTAGCGGGTAGGAATGAGCAGTTCTTC	CASSDLNRLAGRNEQFF
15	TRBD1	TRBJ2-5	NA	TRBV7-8	TGTGCCAGCAGCCTACGACGGGACAGGGAAGAGACCCAGTACTTC	CASSLRRDREETQYF
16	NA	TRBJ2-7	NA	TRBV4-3	TGCGCCAGCAGCCAAGGGTTGGGGGCCGGTACCTACGAGCAGTACTTC	CASSQGLGAGTYEQYF
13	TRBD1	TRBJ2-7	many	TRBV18	TGTGCCAGCTCATTACAGGGGTGGTACGAGCAGTACTTC	CASSLQGWYEQYF
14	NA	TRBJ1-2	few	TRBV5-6	TGTGCCAGCAGCTTGGATGCCAGAAACTATGGCTACACCTTC	CASSLDARNYGYTF
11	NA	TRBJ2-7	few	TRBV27	TGTGCCAGCGGTTCAATTTACGAGCAGTACTTC	CASGSIYEQYF
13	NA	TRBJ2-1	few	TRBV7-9	TGTGCCAGCATCGCGAACAGGGTTAATGAGCAGTTCTTC	CASIANRVNEQFF
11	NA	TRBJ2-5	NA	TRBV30	TGTGCCTGGAGGAAGTTACAGGGCCAGTACTTC	CAWRKLQGQYF
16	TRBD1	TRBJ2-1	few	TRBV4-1	TGCGCCAGCAGCCAAGGAAACAGGGGAACCTACAATGAGCAGTTCTTC	CASSQGNRGTYNEQFF
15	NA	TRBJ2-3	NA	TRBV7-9	TGTGCCAGCAGCTTCAGGGGAGTTAGCACAGATACGCAGTATTTT	CASSFRGVSTDTQYF
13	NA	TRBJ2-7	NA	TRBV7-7	TGTGCTAGCAGCTTAGGGGGACGAGGCGAGCAGTACTTC	CASSLGGRGEQYF
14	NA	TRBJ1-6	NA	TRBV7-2	TGTGCCAGCAGCTCCTCGACAGGAGCGGCACCCCTCCACTTT	CASSSSTGAAPLHF
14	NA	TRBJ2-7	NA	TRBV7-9	TGTGCCAGCAGCCCAAAGGGGAATGATCGCGAGCAGTACTTC	CASSPKGNDREQYF
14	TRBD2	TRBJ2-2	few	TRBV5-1	TGCGCCAGCAGCTGGCTAGCGGGAGACGGGGAGCTGTTTTTT	CASSWLAGDGELFF
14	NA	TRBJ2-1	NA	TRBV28	TGTGCCAGCAGTTTGGGGCTTACGGTGAATGAGCAGTTCTTC	CASSLGLTVNEQFF
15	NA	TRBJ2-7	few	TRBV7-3	TGTGCCAGCAGCTTAAGTCCAGCTTCCCCCTACGAGCAGTACTTC	CASSLSPASPYEQYF
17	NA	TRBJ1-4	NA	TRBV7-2	TGTGCCAGCAGCCCCCCGCTACTCGGGGGGGCTAGAGAAAAACTGTTTTTT	CASSPPLLGGAREKLFF